This T cell receptor (beta chain) comes out of a study of cytomegalovirus exposure and HLA in healthy donors. Study summary: Within the Caucasian-associated ancestry cluster were about 81% of the approximately 400 genotyped donors. Study-wide points: The study dropped some indistinguishable V segments, TRBV6-2 and TRBV6-3 among them. For presence/absence analyses, sequencing depth was assumed to be roughly uniform across donors. Altogether, about 160 TCR beta chains were recorded as cytomegalovirus-associated.

Amplification used 60 Vbeta primers and 13 Jbeta primers. Repertoires were generated with immunoSEQ multiplex PCR, while TCRdb's copy carries only in-frame clones and drops some. Found here are roughly 130,000 clones, around 83% of them singletons; the top ten hold roughly 1.2%. The germline V gene encodes CDR1 SGHTA and CDR2 FQGNSA. This CDR3 has 14 amino acids. Trimming pared 1 base from V and 4 bases from J, leaving 11 bases between. Comment on this clone: Its antigen is unidentified.

The sample was PBMCs. This chain joins TRBV7-2 and TRBJ2-7; D might be TRBD1 (5 bases). This clonotype was sampled from a girl aged 2 to 9 in good health and CMV-seronegative. The DNA of the CDR3 is TGTGCCAGCAGCTTAGGGGGTGGACAATACGAGCAGTACTTC. As protein: CASSLGGGQYEQYF.